This T cell receptor (beta chain) is drawn from a study of blood T cell repertoires in COVID-19. On the study more broadly: Italy, Spain and the United States were the sources of the convalescent and acute COVID-19 samples. T cells, B-cell-depleted T cells, or PBMCs supplied cDNA or gDNA.

Authors' methods: Estimation of nucleated cell counts was performed using reference gene primer amplification. Using immunoSEQ multiplex PCR, the repertoire was profiled, and TCRdb retains in-frame clones only, with some absent. V and J calls and clone size follow that table, whereas D and trimming were derived from the DNA. The sample shows just over 60,000 clones, approximately 79% of them seen only once. Germline-derived CDR1 and CDR2 are SNHLY and FYNNEI. Trimming stripped 6 bases from V and 0 bases from J, with 12 bases between. The CDR3 sequence is 14 residues long. The rearrangement links TRBV2 to TRBJ2-7; a possible D gene is TRBD1 (5 bases). Specimen: peripheral blood. The receptor comes from a woman older than 75 with active or convalescent COVID-19. This CDR3 is CASSVDSSSYEQYF. The DNA of the CDR3 is TGTGCCAGCAGCGTAGACAGCAGCTCCTACGAGCAGTACTTC.